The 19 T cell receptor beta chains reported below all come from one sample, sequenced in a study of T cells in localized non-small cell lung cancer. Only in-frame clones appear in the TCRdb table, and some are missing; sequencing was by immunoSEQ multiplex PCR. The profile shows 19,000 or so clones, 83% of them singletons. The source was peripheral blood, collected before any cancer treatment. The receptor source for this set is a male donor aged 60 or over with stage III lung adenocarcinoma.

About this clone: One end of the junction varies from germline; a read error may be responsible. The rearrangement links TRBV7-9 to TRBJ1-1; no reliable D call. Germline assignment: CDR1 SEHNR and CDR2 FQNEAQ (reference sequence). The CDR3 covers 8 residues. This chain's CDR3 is CASSPTPF. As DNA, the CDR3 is TGTGCCAGCAGCCCAACACCCTTT.

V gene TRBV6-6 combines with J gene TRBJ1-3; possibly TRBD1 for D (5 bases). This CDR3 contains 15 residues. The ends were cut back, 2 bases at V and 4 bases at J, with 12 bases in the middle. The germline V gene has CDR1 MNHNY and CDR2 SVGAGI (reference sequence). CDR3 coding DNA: TGTGCCAGCAGTTACGAATTGGGGACCGGAAACACCATATATTTT. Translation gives CASSYELGTGNTIYF.

In DNA form, the CDR3 reads TGCGCCAGCAGCTTGGGTTCGATAGAAAATGAGCAGTTCTTC. Protein sequence: CASSLGSIENEQFF. The chain couples TRBV5-1 to TRBJ2-1; D remains ambiguous. This CDR3 has 14 residues. With 0 bases removed from V and 7 bases from J, the gap between germline ends came to 11 bases. Germline values: CDR1 SGHRS, CDR2 YFSETQ.

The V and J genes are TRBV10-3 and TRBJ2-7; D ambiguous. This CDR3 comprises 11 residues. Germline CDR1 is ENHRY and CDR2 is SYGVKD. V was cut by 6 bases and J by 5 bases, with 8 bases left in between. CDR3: CAISVMDEQYF. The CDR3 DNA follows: TGTGCCATCAGCGTTATGGACGAGCAGTACTTC.

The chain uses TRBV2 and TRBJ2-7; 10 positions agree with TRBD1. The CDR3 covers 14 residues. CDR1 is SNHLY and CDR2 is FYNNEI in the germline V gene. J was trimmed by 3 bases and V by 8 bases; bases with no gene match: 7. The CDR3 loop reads CASYPGQGFYEQYF. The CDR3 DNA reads TGTGCCAGCTATCCGGGACAGGGGTTCTACGAGCAGTACTTC.

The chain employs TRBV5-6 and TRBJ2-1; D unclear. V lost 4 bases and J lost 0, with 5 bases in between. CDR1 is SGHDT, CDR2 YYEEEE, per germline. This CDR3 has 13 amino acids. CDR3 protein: CASSGLSYNEQFF. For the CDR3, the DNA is TGTGCCAGCAGCGGCCTCTCCTACAATGAGCAGTTCTTC.

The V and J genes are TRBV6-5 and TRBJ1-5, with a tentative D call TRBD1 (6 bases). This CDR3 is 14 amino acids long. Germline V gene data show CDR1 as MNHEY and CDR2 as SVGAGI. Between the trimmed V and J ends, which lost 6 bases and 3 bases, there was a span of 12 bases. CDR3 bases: TGTGCCAGCAGCCCCGGGGGCCCCAATCAGCCCCAGCATTTT. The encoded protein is CASSPGGPNQPQHF.

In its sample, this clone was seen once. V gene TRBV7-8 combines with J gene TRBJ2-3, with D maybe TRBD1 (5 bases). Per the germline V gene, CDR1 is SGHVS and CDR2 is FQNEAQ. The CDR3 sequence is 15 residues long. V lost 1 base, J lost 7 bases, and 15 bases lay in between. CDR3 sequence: CASSLVGGPGNTQYF. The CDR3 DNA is TGTGCCAGCAGCTTAGTCGGCGGCCCAGGGAATACGCAGTATTTT.

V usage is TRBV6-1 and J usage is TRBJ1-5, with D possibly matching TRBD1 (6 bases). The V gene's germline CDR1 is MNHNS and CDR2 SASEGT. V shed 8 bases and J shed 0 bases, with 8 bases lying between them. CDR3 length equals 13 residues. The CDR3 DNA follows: TGTGCCAGCGGACAGTATAGCAATCAGCCCCAGCATTTT. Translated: CASGQYSNQPQHF.

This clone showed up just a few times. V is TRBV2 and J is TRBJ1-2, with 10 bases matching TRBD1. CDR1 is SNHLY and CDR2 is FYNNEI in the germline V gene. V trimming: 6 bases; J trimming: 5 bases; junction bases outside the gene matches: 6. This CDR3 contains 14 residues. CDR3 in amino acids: CASSRGTGVYGYTF. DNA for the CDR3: TGTGCCAGCAGCCGCGGGACAGGGGTGTATGGCTACACCTTC.

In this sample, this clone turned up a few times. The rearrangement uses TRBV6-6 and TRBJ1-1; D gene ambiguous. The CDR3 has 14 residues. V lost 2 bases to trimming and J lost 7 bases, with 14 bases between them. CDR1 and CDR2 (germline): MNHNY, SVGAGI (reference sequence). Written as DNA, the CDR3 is TGTGCCAGCAGTTACGGGAGGGCAGTAGATGAAGCTTTCTTT. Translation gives CASSYGRAVDEAFF.

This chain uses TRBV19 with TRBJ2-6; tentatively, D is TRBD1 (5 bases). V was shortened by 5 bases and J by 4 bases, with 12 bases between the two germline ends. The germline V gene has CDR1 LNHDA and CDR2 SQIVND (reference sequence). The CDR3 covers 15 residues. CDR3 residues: CASSAWGAGANVLTF. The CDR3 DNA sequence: TGTGCCAGTAGTGCCTGGGGCGCCGGGGCCAACGTCCTGACTTTC.

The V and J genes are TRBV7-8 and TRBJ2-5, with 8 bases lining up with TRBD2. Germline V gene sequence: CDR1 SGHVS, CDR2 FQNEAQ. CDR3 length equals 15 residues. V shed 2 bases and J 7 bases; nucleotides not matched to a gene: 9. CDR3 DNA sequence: TGTGCCAGCAGCTTAATCTCGGGGGGGATAGGGACCCAGTACTTC. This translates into CASSLISGGIGTQYF.

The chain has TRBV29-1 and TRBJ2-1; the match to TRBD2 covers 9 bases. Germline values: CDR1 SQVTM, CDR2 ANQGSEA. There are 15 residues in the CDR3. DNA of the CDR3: TGCACCGGGGCTAGCGGGGAGGGTACCTACAATGAGCAGTTCTTC. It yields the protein CTGASGEGTYNEQFF.

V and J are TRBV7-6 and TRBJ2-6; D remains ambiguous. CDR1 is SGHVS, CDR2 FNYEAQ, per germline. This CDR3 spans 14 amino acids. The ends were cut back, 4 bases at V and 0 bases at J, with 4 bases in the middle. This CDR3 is CASSSRSGANVLTF. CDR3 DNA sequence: TGTGCCAGCAGCTCGCGCTCTGGGGCCAACGTCCTGACTTTC.

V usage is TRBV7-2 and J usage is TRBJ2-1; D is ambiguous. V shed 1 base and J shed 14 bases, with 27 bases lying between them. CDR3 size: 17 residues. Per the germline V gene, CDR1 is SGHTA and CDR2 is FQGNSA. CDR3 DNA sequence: TGTGCCAGCAGCTTAGGACCGCCTTTTTTAAGTGGGTATGGTAAGTTCTTC. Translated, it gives CASSLGPPFLSGYGKFF.

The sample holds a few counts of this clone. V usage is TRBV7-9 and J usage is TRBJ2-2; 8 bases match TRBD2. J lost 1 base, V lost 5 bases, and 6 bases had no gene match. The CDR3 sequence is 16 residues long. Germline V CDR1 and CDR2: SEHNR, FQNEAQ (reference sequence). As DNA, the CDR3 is TGTGCCAGCAGCCAAGGTAGCGGGGTGAACACCGGGGAGCTGTTTTTT. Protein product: CASSQGSGVNTGELFF.

The CDR3 here is CASSQMTGQGLGSNQPQHF. CDR3 DNA sequence: TGTGCCAGCAGCCAGATGACGGGACAGGGGTTAGGCAGCAATCAGCCCCAGCATTTT. This sequence joins TRBV7-8 and TRBJ1-5, with 10 bases that match TRBD1. This CDR3 is built from 19 residues. The V segment lost 5 bases and the J segment 1 base; nucleotides outside the gene matches: 14. Germline-derived CDR1 and CDR2 are SGHVS and FQNEAQ.

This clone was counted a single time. This chain's CDR3 is CASSQESLGGRGGYTF. The DNA of the CDR3 is TGTGCCAGCAGCCAAGAGTCACTAGGGGGACGAGGGGGCTACACCTTC. The chain uses TRBV4-2 and TRBJ1-2, with D tentatively TRBD1 (6 bases). V lost 0 bases, J lost 8 bases, and 19 bases lay in between. CDR3 length equals 16 residues. The V gene's germline CDR1 is LGHNA and CDR2 YNFKEQ.